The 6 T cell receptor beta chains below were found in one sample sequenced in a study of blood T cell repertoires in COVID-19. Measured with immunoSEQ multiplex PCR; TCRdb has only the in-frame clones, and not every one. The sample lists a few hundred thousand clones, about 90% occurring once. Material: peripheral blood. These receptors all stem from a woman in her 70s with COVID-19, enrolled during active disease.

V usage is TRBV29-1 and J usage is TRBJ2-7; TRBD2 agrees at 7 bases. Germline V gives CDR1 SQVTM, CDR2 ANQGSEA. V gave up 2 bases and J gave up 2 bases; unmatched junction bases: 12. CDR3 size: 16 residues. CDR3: CSVESGTTNPPYEQYF. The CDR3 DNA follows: TGCAGCGTTGAATCCGGGACTACAAACCCACCCTACGAGCAGTACTTC.

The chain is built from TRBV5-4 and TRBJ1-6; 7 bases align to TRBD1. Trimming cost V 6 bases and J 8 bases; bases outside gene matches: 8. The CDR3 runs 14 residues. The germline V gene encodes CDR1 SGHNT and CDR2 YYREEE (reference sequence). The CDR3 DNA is TGTGCCAGCAACTCCCGGGACAGAGATTCACCCCTCCACTTT. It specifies CASNSRDRDSPLHF. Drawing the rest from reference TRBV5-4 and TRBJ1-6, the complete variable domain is ETGVTQSPTHLIKTRGQQVTLRCSSQSGHNTVSWYQQALGQGPQFIFQYYREEENGRGNFPPRFSGLQFPNYSSELNVNALELDDSALYLCASNSRDRDSPLHFGNGTRLTVT.

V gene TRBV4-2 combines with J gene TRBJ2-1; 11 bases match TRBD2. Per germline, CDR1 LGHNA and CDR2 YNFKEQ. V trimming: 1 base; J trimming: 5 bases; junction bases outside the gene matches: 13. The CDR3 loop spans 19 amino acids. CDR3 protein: CASSQVLGGTSGINNEQFF. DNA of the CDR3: TGTGCCAGCAGCCAAGTATTAGGGGGGACTAGCGGTATAAACAATGAGCAGTTCTTC.

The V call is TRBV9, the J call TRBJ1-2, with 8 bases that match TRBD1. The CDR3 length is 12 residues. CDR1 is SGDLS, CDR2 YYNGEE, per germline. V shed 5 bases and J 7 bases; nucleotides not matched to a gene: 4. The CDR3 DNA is TGTGCCAGCAGAGACCAGGGGGCTGGCTACACCTTC. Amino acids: CASRDQGAGYTF. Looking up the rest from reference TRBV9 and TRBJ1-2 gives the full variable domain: DSGVTQTPKHLITATGQRVTLRCSPRSGDLSVYWYQQSLDQGLQFLIQYYNGEERAKGNILERFSAQQFPDLHSELNLSSLELGDSALYFCASRDQGAGYTFGSGTRLTVV.

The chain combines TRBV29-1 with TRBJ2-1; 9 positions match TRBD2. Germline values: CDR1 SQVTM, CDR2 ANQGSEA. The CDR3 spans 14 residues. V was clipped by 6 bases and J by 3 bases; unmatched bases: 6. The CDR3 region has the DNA TGCAGCGTCTGGGGCGGGAGGGACTACAATGAGCAGTTCTTC. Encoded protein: CSVWGGRDYNEQFF.

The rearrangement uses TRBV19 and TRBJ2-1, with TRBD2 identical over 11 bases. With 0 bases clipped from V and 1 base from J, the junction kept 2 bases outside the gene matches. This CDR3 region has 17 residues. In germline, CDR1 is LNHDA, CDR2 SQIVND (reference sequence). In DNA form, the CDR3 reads TGTGCCAGTAGTATAGATGGGACTAGCGGATCCTACAATGAGCAGTTCTTC. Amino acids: CASSIDGTSGSYNEQFF.